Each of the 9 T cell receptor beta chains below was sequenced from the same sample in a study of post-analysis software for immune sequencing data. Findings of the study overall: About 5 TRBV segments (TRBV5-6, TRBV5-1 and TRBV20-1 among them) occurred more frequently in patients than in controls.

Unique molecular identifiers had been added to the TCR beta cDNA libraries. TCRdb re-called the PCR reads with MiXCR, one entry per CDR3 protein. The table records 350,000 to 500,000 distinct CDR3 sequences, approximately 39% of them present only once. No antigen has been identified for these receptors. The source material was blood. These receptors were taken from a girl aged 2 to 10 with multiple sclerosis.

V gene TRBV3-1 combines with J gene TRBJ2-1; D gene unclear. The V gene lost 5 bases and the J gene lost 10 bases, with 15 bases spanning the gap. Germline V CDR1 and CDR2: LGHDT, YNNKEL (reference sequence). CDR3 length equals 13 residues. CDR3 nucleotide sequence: TGTGCCAGCAGCGGGTCCCGGGTGGGCGAGCAGTTCTTC. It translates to CASSGSRVGEQFF.

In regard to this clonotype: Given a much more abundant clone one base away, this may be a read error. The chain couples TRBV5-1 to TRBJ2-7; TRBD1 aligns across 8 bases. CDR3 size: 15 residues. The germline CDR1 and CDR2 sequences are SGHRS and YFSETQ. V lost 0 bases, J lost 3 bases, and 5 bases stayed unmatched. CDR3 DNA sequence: TGCGCCAGCAGCTTGGCGGGGACAGGTCGCTACGAGCAGTACTTC. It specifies CASSLAGTGRYEQYF.

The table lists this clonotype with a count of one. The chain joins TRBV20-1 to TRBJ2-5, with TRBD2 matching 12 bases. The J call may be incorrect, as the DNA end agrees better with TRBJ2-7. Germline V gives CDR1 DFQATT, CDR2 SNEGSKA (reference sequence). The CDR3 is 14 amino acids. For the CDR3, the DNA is TGCAGTGCCACGACTAGCGGGAGACCTTACGAGCAGTACTTC. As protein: CSATTSGRPYEQYF.

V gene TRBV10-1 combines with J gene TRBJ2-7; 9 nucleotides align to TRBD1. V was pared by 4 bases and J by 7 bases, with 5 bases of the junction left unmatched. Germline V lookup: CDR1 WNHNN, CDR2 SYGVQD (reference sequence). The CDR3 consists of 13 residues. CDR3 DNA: TGCGCCAGCAGTGGGGGACAGGGTTGGGAGCAGTACTTC. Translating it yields CASSGGQGWEQYF.

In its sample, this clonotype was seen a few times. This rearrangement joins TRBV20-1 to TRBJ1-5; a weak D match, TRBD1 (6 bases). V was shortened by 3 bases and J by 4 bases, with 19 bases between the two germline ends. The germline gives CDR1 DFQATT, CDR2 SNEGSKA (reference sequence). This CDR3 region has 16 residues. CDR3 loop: CSARDSPHQINQPQHF. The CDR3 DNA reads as TGCAGTGCTAGGGACAGTCCCCACCAGATAAATCAGCCCCAGCATTTT.

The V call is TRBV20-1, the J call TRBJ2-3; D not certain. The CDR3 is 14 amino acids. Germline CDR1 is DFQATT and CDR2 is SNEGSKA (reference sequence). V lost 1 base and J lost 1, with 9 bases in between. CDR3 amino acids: CSARVGTRTDTQYF. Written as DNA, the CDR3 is TGCAGTGCTAGAGTTGGCACCCGCACAGATACGCAGTATTTT.

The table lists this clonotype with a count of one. This CDR3 reads CASSMSSGSPYEQYF. CDR3 nucleotides: TGTGCCAGCAGCATGTCTAGCGGGAGTCCCTACGAGCAGTACTTC. This chain links TRBV5-5 with TRBJ2-7; 10 bases line up with TRBD2. The V gene's germline CDR1 is SGHKS and CDR2 YYEKEE (reference sequence). V shed 4 bases and J 2 bases; nucleotides not matched to a gene: 6. This CDR3 has 15 residues.

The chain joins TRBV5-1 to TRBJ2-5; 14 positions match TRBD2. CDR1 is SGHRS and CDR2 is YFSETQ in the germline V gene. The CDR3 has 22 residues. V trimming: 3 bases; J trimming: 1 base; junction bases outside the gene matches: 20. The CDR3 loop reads CASSSGLAGGNMRYVSQETQYF. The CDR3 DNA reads TGCGCCAGCAGCTCCGGACTAGCGGGGGGCAATATGCGATATGTTTCCCAAGAGACCCAGTACTTC.

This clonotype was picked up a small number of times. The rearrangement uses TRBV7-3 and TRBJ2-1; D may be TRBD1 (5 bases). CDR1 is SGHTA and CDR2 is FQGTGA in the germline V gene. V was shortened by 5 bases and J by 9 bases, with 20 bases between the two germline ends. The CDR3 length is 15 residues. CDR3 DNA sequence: TGTGCCAGCAGCAGGGGCGGAGACAGTAAGGTTGAGCAGTTCTTC. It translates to CASSRGGDSKVEQFF.